This entry lists 23 T cell receptor beta chains sequenced from one sample in a study of blood T cell repertoires in COVID-19. Repertoires were generated with immunoSEQ multiplex PCR, while TCRdb's copy carries only in-frame clones and drops some. The profile shows more than 75,000 clones, less than 85% of them singletons. The sequencing sample was made of peripheral blood. These receptors came from a human donor in a cohort sampled during active COVID-19.

The rearrangement links TRBV7-3 to TRBJ2-3, with a possible D match to TRBD2 (6 bases). Trimming cost V 5 bases and J 2 bases, with 11 bases left between them. Germline values: CDR1 SGHTA, CDR2 FQGTGA. This CDR3 contains 14 residues. The CDR3 coding sequence is TGTGCCAGCAGCAGGCGGGGCAACACAGATACGCAGTATTTT. This sequence encodes CASSRRGNTDTQYF.

The rearrangement links TRBV5-6 to TRBJ1-4; 7 bases are shared with TRBD1. This CDR3 spans 15 amino acids. V was pared by 4 bases and J by 5 bases, with 8 bases of the junction left unmatched. Looked up from germline, CDR1 is SGHDT and CDR2 is YYEEEE. CDR3 nucleotide sequence: TGTGCCAGCAGCGGAACCGGGACAGTCAATGAAAAACTGTTTTTT. Translation: CASSGTGTVNEKLFF.

V and J are TRBV3-1 (or the pseudogene TRBV3-2) and TRBJ2-3; D is perhaps TRBD1 (6 bases). V lost 3 bases to trimming and J lost 6 bases, with 13 bases between them. The CDR3 totals 14 residues. Germline lookup yields CDR1 LGHDT and CDR2 YNNKEL (reference sequence). CDR3 region: CASSHGQTGDTQYF. Written as DNA, the CDR3 is TGTGCCAGCAGCCACGGACAGACCGGGGATACGCAGTATTTT.

The rearrangement uses TRBV12-3 or TRBV12-4 and TRBJ1-4; a weak D match, TRBD1 (6 bases). Trimming cost V 5 bases and J 3 bases, with 7 bases left between them. This CDR3 region has 13 residues. The CDR3 region is CASSRQANEKLFF. CDR3 nucleotide sequence: TGTGCCAGCAGTCGACAGGCTAATGAAAAACTGTTTTTT.

The chain recombines TRBV6-1 with TRBJ2-3; D gene unclear. The CDR3 is 15 residues long. Trimming cost V 3 bases and J 0 bases, with 10 bases left between them. Germline V gene data show CDR1 as MNHNS and CDR2 as SASEGT. CDR3 sequence reads: CASSEAPASTDTQYF. The CDR3 region has the DNA TGTGCCAGCAGTGAGGCTCCCGCTAGCACAGATACGCAGTATTTT.

The sample holds one count of this clone. The V call is TRBV2, the J call TRBJ2-7, with 7 bases identical to TRBD2. The CDR3 extends over 16 amino acids. Per germline, CDR1 SNHLY and CDR2 FYNNEI. V was clipped by 3 bases and J by 1 base; unmatched bases: 9. The CDR3 protein is CASSDIGGSTSYEQYF. In DNA, the CDR3 is TGTGCCAGCAGTGATATAGGCGGGAGCACTTCCTACGAGCAGTACTTC. The full variable domain, rest sourced from reference TRBV2 and TRBJ2-7, is EPEVTQTPSHQVTQMGQEVILRCVPISNHLYFYWYRQILGQKVEFLVSFYNNEISEKSEIFDDQFSVERPDGSNFTLKIRSTKLEDSAMYFCASSDIGGSTSYEQYFGPGTRLTVT.

The chain uses TRBV10-3 and TRBJ2-1, with a weak D call TRBD2 (5 bases). The V gene lost 6 bases and the J gene lost 5 bases, with 14 bases spanning the gap. The CDR3 extends over 14 amino acids. Per germline, CDR1 ENHRY and CDR2 SYGVKD. The CDR3 DNA follows: TGTGCCATCAGATCACTAGTAGGGCACAATGAGCAGTTCTTC. This sequence encodes CAIRSLVGHNEQFF.

V is TRBV10-3 and J is TRBJ1-2, with TRBD1 matching 10 bases. After removal of 8 bases from V and 1 base from J, the junction contained 7 bases not matched to a gene. CDR3 length: 15 residues. In germline, CDR1 is ENHRY, CDR2 SYGVKD. DNA of the CDR3: TGTGCCATCCGATCGGACAGGGGGGATAACTATGGCTACACCTTC. Encoded protein: CAIRSDRGDNYGYTF.

This chain uses TRBV6-2 or TRBV6-3 with TRBJ1-6; TRBD1 matches at 10 bases. The CDR3 is made up of 15 amino acids. Germline CDR1 MNHEY, CDR2 SVGEGT. Germline trimming cut 5 bases from V and 10 bases from J; bases unmatched to any gene: 8. The CDR3 sequence: CASSDRDRGRSPLHF. The DNA for the CDR3 is TGTGCCAGCAGTGACCGGGACAGGGGAAGGTCACCCCTCCACTTT.

The chain employs TRBV5-1 and TRBJ1-4; D gene uncertain. CDR1 and CDR2 from the germline V gene are SGHRS and YFSETQ. The CDR3 is 15 residues long. The V and J ends lost 0 bases and 3 bases respectively, with 9 bases between them. For the CDR3, the DNA is TGCGCCAGCAGCTTGGCACGCGGGGCTAATGAAAAACTGTTTTTT. Protein product: CASSLARGANEKLFF.

A few counts support this clone. V gene TRBV4-1 combines with J gene TRBJ1-5; 7 bases align to TRBD1. The length of the CDR3 is 16 residues. CDR1 and CDR2 (germline): MGHRA, YSYEKL. J was trimmed by 3 bases and V by 0 bases; bases with no gene match: 5. The CDR3 spells CASSQEGTALNQPQHF. The DNA for the CDR3 is TGCGCCAGCAGCCAAGAAGGGACAGCCCTCAATCAGCCCCAGCATTTT.

CDR3: CASSIRTGNNEQFF. CDR3 bases: TGTGCCAGCTCAATCAGGACAGGGAACAATGAGCAGTTCTTC. The chain is built from TRBV18 and TRBJ2-1, with 8 bases lining up with TRBD1. V was clipped by 5 bases and J by 5 bases; unmatched bases: 5. Looked up from germline, CDR1 is KGHSH and CDR2 is LQKENI. This CDR3 has 14 residues.

This clone was detected once. The rearrangement links TRBV5-4 to TRBJ2-7; D might be TRBD1 (6 bases). Trimming pared 10 bases from V and 5 bases from J, leaving 16 bases between. Looked up from germline, CDR1 is SGHNT and CDR2 is YYREEE (reference sequence). The CDR3 has 12 residues. The chain's CDR3 is CACSRQGNEQYF. CDR3 nucleotides: TGTGCCTGCTCCCGTCAGGGGAACGAGCAGTACTTC.

The J gene is TRBJ1-1, the V gene TRBV7-9; D remains unclear. CDR3 length: 13 amino acids. Per the germline V gene, CDR1 is SEHNR and CDR2 is FQNEAQ (reference sequence). V lost 8 bases and J lost 0, with 10 bases in between. CDR3 loop: CASLSSVNTEAFF. CDR3 nucleotide sequence: TGTGCCAGCCTCTCTTCGGTGAACACTGAAGCTTTCTTT.

The rearrangement links TRBV7-8 to TRBJ2-1, with 7 bases aligning to TRBD2. V lost 8 bases, J lost 2 bases, and 9 bases stayed unmatched. Looked up from germline, CDR1 is SGHVS and CDR2 is FQNEAQ. CDR3 length: 15 residues. DNA of the CDR3: TGTGCCAGCGCCGCGGGACGGGGGGCCTACAATGAGCAGTTCTTC. It translates to CASAAGRGAYNEQFF.

The gene calls are TRBV6-6 and TRBJ1-4; D not resolved. The CDR3 has 15 amino acids. The germline gives CDR1 MNHNY, CDR2 SVGAGI (reference sequence). V shed 0 bases and J shed 5 bases, with 10 bases lying between them. Here the CDR3 DNA reads TGTGCCAGCAGTTACTCGAGGCAAGAGAATGAAAAACTGTTTTTT. Translation gives CASSYSRQENEKLFF.

The genes are TRBV6-5 and TRBJ2-7; tentative D call: TRBD1 (6 bases). V was clipped by 1 base and J by 4 bases, with 11 bases between them. The CDR3 is 14 amino acids. Germline loops: CDR1 MNHEY, CDR2 SVGAGI. DNA for the CDR3: TGTGCCAGCAGTTACTACTCCACAGGGTACGAGCAGTACTTC. Encoded protein: CASSYYSTGYEQYF.

The chain joins TRBV5-8 to TRBJ1-2, with D perhaps matching TRBD1 (6 bases). The CDR3 has 15 amino acids. Germline assignment: CDR1 SGHTS and CDR2 YDEGEE. The ends were cut back, 4 bases at V and 4 bases at J, with 17 bases in the middle. The CDR3 coding sequence is TGTGCCAGCAGCACGCCGGGACAACGATTCTATGGCTACACCTTC. This sequence encodes CASSTPGQRFYGYTF. The full variable domain, rest sourced from reference TRBV5-8 and TRBJ1-2, is EAGVTQSPTHLIKTRGQQATLRCSPISGHTSVYWYQQALGLGLQFLLWYDEGEERNRGNFPPRFSGRQFPNYSSELNVNALELEDSALYLCASSTPGQRFYGYTFGSGTRLTVV.

CDR3 amino acids: CASSPSTVNTEAFF. CDR3 in DNA: TGTGCCAGCAGCCCAAGCACCGTGAACACTGAAGCTTTCTTT. The rearrangement uses TRBV11-1 and TRBJ1-1, with unresolved D. V was cut by 5 bases and J by 0 bases, with 10 bases left in between. Germline V CDR1 and CDR2: SGHAT, FQDESV (reference sequence). This CDR3 has 14 residues.

The V and J genes are TRBV5-1 and TRBJ2-7; TRBD2 might be the D (6 bases). The CDR3 is 16 residues long. Germline V CDR1 and CDR2: SGHRS, YFSETQ. Trimming removed 0 bases from V and 2 bases from J, with 15 bases in between. CDR3 bases: TGCGCCAGCAGCTTGGGAACTAGCTATGTCACCTACGAGCAGTACTTC. Translated, it gives CASSLGTSYVTYEQYF.

This clone showed up just a few times. The chain carries TRBV3-1 (or the pseudogene TRBV3-2) and TRBJ1-2; 7 positions agree with TRBD1. The CDR3 consists of 15 residues. Germline V gives CDR1 LGHDT, CDR2 YNNKEL (reference sequence). Germline trimming cut 3 bases from V and 2 bases from J; bases unmatched to any gene: 6. The CDR3 is CASSHLTGVNYGYTF. In nucleotides, the CDR3 is TGTGCCAGCAGCCATTTAACAGGGGTAAACTATGGCTACACCTTC.

This sequence joins TRBV5-1 and TRBJ2-3, with 7 bases identical to TRBD2. Looked up from germline, CDR1 is SGHRS and CDR2 is YFSETQ. With V trimmed by 4 bases and J by 1 base, 12 bases remained unmatched. This CDR3 has 17 residues. The CDR3 reads CASSPPNLAVGTDTQYF. The CDR3 DNA reads TGCGCCAGCAGCCCGCCTAACCTAGCGGTGGGCACAGATACGCAGTATTTT.

There are a few counts of this clone. V is TRBV6-5 and J is TRBJ1-5, with D possibly matching TRBD1 (5 bases). Germline CDR1 is MNHEY and CDR2 is SVGAGI. The V end lost 8 bases, the J end lost 0 bases, and 14 bases lay between the germline ends. The CDR3 loop spans 15 amino acids. The CDR3 DNA reads TGTGCCAGCCATGGGGGGGGAAATAGCAATCAGCCCCAGCATTTT. Translating it yields CASHGGGNSNQPQHF.